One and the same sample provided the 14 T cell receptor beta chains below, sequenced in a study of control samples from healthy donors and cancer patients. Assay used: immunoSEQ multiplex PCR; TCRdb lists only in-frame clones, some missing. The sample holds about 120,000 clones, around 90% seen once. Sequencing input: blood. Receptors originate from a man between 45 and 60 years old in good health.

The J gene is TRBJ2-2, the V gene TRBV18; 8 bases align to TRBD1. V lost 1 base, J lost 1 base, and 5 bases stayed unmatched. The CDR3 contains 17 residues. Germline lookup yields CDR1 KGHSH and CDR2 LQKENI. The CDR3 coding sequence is TGTGCCAGCTCACCACAGCCCGGGACAGGGAACACCGGGGAGCTGTTTTTT. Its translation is CASSPQPGTGNTGELFF.

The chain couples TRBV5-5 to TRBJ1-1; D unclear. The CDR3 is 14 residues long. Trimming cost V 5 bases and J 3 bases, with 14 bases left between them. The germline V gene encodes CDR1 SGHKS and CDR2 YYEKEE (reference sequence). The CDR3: CASRVIGWDTEAFF. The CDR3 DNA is TGTGCCAGCAGGGTTATAGGCTGGGACACTGAAGCTTTCTTT.

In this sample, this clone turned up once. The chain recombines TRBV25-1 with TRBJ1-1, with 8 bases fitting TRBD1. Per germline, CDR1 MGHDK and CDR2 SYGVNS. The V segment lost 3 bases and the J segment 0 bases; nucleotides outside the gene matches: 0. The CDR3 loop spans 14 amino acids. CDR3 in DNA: TGTGCCAGCAGTGAGACAGGGGTGAACACTGAAGCTTTCTTT. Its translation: CASSETGVNTEAFF.

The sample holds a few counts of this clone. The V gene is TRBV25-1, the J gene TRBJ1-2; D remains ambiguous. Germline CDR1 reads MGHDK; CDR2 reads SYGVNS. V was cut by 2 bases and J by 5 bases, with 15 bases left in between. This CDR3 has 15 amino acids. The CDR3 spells CASSESAGRPYGYTF. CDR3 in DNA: TGTGCCAGCAGTGAAAGCGCCGGACGGCCTTATGGCTACACCTTC.

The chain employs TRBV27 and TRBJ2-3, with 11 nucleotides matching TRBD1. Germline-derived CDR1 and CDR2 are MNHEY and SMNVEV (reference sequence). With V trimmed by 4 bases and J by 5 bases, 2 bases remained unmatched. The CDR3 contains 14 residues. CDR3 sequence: CASSWGQGGDTQYF. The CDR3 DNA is TGTGCCAGCAGTTGGGGACAGGGGGGAGATACGCAGTATTTT.

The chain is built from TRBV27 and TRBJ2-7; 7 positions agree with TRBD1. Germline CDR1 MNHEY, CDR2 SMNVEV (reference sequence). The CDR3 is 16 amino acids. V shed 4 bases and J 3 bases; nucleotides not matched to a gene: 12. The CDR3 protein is CASSSSRITGVYEQYF. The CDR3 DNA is TGTGCCAGCAGTTCTAGCCGGATTACAGGGGTCTACGAGCAGTACTTC.

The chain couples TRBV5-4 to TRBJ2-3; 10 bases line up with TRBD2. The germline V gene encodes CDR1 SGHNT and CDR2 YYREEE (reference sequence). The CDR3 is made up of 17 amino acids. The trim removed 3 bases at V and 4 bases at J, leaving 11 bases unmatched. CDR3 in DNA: TGTGCCAGCAGCTCGGCTAGCGGGGGTACGGCCGCAGATACGCAGTATTTT. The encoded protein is CASSSASGGTAADTQYF.

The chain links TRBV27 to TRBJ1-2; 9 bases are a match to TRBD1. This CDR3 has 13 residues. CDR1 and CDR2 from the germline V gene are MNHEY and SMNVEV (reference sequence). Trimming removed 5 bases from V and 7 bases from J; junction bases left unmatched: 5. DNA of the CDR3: TGTGCCAGCAGTCCCGACAGGGGGGGTGGCTACACCTTC. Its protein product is CASSPDRGGGYTF.

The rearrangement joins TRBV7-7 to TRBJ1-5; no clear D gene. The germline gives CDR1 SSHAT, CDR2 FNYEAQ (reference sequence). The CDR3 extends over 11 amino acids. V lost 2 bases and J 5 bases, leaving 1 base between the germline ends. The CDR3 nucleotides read TGTGCCAGCAGCTTATATCAGCCCCAGCATTTT. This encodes CASSLYQPQHF. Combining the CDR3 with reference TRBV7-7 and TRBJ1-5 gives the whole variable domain GAGVSQSPRYKVTKRGQDVTLRCDPISSHATLYWYQQALGQGPEFLTYFNYEAQPDKSGLPSDRFSAERPEGSISTLTIQRTEQRDSAMYRCASSLYQPQHFGDGTRLSIL.

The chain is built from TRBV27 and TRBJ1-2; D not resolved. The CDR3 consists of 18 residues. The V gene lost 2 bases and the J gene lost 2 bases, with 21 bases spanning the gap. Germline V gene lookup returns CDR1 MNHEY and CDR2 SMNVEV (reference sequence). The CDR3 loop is CASSLRKSGLFRNYGYTF. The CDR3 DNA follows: TGTGCCAGCAGTTTAAGAAAGTCTGGTCTTTTTCGAAACTATGGCTACACCTTC.

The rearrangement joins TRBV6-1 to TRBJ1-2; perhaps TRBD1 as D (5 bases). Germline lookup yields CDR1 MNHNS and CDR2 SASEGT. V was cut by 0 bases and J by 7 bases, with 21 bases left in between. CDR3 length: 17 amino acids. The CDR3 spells CASSEAKGGRVMAGYTF. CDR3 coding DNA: TGTGCCAGCAGTGAAGCGAAGGGTGGCAGGGTGATGGCTGGCTACACCTTC.

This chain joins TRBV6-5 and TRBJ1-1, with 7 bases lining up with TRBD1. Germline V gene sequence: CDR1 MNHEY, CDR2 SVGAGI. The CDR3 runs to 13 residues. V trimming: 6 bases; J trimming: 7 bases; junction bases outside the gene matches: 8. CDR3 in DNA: TGTGCCAGCAGCCTCAAACAGGGGAATGAAGCTTTCTTT. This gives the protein CASSLKQGNEAFF.

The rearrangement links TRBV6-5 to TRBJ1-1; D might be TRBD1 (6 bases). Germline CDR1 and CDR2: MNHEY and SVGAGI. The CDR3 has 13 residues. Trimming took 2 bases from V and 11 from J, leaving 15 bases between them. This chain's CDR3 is CASSYRLRGWAFF. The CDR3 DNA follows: TGTGCCAGCAGTTACAGGTTGAGGGGGTGGGCTTTCTTT.

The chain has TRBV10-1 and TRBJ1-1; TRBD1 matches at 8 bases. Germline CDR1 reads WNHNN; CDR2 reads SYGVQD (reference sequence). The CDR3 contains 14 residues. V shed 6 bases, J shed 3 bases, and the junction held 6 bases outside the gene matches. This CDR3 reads CASSLTGVDTEAFF. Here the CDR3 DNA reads TGCGCCAGCAGCTTGACAGGGGTCGACACTGAAGCTTTCTTT.